Below, 28 T cell receptor beta chains from the same sample are listed, as sequenced in a study of T cell repertoires in cytomegalovirus infection. The antigens these receptors bind are not known. Via MiXCR, TCRdb re-called the reads, giving one row per CDR3 protein. This sample yields about 900,000 distinct CDR3 sequences, of which under 40% are seen a single time; around an eighth belongs to the top ten. Here the sequenced sample was cultured CD8+ T cells from PBMCs, taken from culture after CMV antigen stimulation. The receptors shown here come from a human donor in good health (CMV status not recorded). Some clones in this sample may be carry-over from other donors' samples.

In its sample, this clonotype was seen a few times. The V gene is TRBV7-6, the J gene TRBJ2-2, with a tentative D call TRBD1 (6 bases). The V gene's germline CDR1 is SGHVS and CDR2 FNYEAQ. This CDR3 contains 15 residues. Trimming took 4 bases from V and 1 from J, leaving 10 bases between them. The CDR3 protein is CASSSAQGNTGELFF. CDR3 sequence (DNA): TGTGCCAGCAGCTCAGCACAGGGGAACACCGGGGAGCTGTTTTTT.

J is TRBJ1-2 and V is TRBV19; possible D gene TRBD1, 5 bases. The V gene lost 3 bases and the J gene lost 3 bases, with 20 bases spanning the gap. The CDR3 contains 17 residues. CDR1 is LNHDA and CDR2 is SQIVND in the germline V gene (reference sequence). CDR3 loop: CASSIRGTVRGDYGYTF. The CDR3 DNA is TGTGCCAGTAGTATCCGAGGCACAGTTCGAGGGGACTATGGCTACACCTTC.

The CDR3 DNA reads TGTGCCAGCCAAAAAAGGGGGCTTAGCACAGATACGCAGTATTTT. As protein: CASQKRGLSTDTQYF. The rearrangement joins TRBV27 to TRBJ2-3; the match to TRBD1 covers 7 bases. After removal of 8 bases from V and 0 bases from J, the junction contained 8 bases not matched to a gene. Germline loops: CDR1 MNHEY, CDR2 SMNVEV (reference sequence). This CDR3 contains 15 residues.

The CDR3 coding sequence is TGTGCCAGCAGCTTAAGGGGGGCCGTTGATGAGCAGTTCTTC. This sequence encodes CASSLRGAVDEQFF. The rearrangement links TRBV7-3 to TRBJ2-1; the D call may be TRBD1 or TRBD2 (6 bases each). Germline values: CDR1 SGHTA, CDR2 FQGTGA. This CDR3 comprises 14 residues. V lost 1 base and J 8 bases, leaving 12 bases between the germline ends.

This clonotype was found a few times. V usage is TRBV7-9 and J usage is TRBJ1-4; 10 bases are a match to TRBD1. Germline assignment: CDR1 SEHNR and CDR2 FQNEAQ (reference sequence). This CDR3 is 14 amino acids long. After removal of 4 bases from V and 10 bases from J, the junction contained 6 bases not matched to a gene. The CDR3: CASSSTGGFGKLFF. The CDR3, as DNA: TGTGCCAGCAGCTCGACAGGGGGCTTCGGAAAACTGTTTTTT.

This clonotype has only a few counts. The gene calls are TRBV7-9 and TRBJ2-3; D is ambiguous. Germline V gives CDR1 SEHNR, CDR2 FQNEAQ (reference sequence). The V end was cut by 6 bases, the J end by 5 bases, with 12 bases between. This CDR3 region has 13 residues. The CDR3 DNA reads TGTGCCAGCAGGCCTAGGGATATAGATACGCAGTATTTT. Protein sequence: CASRPRDIDTQYF.

This clonotype was seen only a few times. This chain connects TRBV27 to TRBJ1-2; 11 bases align to TRBD1. The CDR3 spans 17 residues. The trim removed 2 bases at V and 6 bases at J, leaving 11 bases unmatched. Germline assignment: CDR1 MNHEY and CDR2 SMNVEV (reference sequence). CDR3: CASSLHAGTGGFDGYTF. In DNA, the CDR3 is TGTGCCAGCAGTTTACACGCCGGGACAGGGGGATTTGATGGCTACACCTTC.

The CDR3 DNA reads TGCAGTGCTAGAGACCTGTCGACTAGCGGGGGGCCGCGCTCCTACAATGAGCAGTTCTTC. Translating it yields CSARDLSTSGGPRSYNEQFF. The chain combines TRBV20-1 with TRBJ2-1; 13 bases fit TRBD2. This CDR3 comprises 20 residues. Unmatched junction bases numbered 11, after V lost 0 bases and J lost 0 bases. CDR1 is DFQATT, CDR2 SNEGSKA, per germline (reference sequence).

The chain combines TRBV27 with TRBJ2-7; a weak D match, TRBD2 (6 bases). The CDR3 totals 14 residues. Germline lookup yields CDR1 MNHEY and CDR2 SMNVEV (reference sequence). The V and J ends lost 5 bases and 3 bases respectively, with 14 bases between them. In nucleotides, the CDR3 is TGTGCCAGCAGTCCCTCGGGGGATGGCTACGAGCAGTACTTC. This translates into CASSPSGDGYEQYF.

CDR3 DNA: TGCGCCAGCAGCCAACCGGACTCCAATGAGCAGTTCTTC. Translation: CASSQPDSNEQFF. The V call is TRBV4-1, the J call TRBJ2-1; the D gene is possibly TRBD2 (5 bases). Trimming pared 2 bases from V and 6 bases from J, leaving 8 bases between. The CDR3 spans 13 residues. CDR1 MGHRA and CDR2 YSYEKL come from the germline V gene.

The genes are TRBV6-1 and TRBJ1-3; no definite D call. Trimming removed 7 bases from V and 0 bases from J, with 13 bases in between. Per germline, CDR1 MNHNS and CDR2 SASEGT. The CDR3 contains 15 residues. This CDR3 reads CASTPGPSSGNTIYF. The CDR3 region has the DNA TGTGCCAGCACCCCCGGGCCCAGCTCTGGAAACACCATATATTTT.

Worth noting for this clonotype: At one boundary the junction diverges from the germline segment, which might be a read error. This chain links TRBV2 with TRBJ2-1; D gene ambiguous. This CDR3 comprises 13 residues. Germline assignment: CDR1 SNHLY and CDR2 FYNNEI. The CDR3 nucleotides are TGTGTCAGCAGTGACCCTACCAGAAATGAGCAGTTCTTC. This sequence encodes CVSSDPTRNEQFF.

In its sample, this clonotype was seen once. The CDR3 protein is CASSLKNVIAGYQETQYF. The CDR3 DNA reads TGTGCCAGCAGCTTGAAGAACGTGATAGCGGGGTACCAAGAGACCCAGTACTTC. The chain combines TRBV5-4 with TRBJ2-5; 8 bases line up with TRBD2. This CDR3 comprises 18 residues. The trim removed 1 base at V and 0 bases at J, leaving 11 bases unmatched. Germline values: CDR1 SGHNT, CDR2 YYREEE (reference sequence).

The sample holds one count of this clonotype. V and J are TRBV27 and TRBJ1-2; 7 nucleotides match TRBD1. J gave up 3 bases and V 0 bases, and 4 bases lay outside the gene matches. CDR1 and CDR2 from the germline V gene are MNHEY and SMNVEV (reference sequence). The CDR3 extends over 15 amino acids. The CDR3: CASSLSYRGDYGYTF. CDR3 sequence (DNA): TGTGCCAGCAGTTTATCGTACAGGGGTGACTATGGCTACACCTTC.

The V call is TRBV7-6, the J call TRBJ2-5; D gene unclear. The V gene's germline CDR1 is SGHVS and CDR2 FNYEAQ. CDR3 length equals 14 residues. V lost 3 bases to trimming and J lost 5 bases, with 13 bases between them. The CDR3 region has the DNA TGTGCCAGCAGCTTCCTATTCGAGTGGGAGACCCAGTACTTC. Protein product: CASSFLFEWETQYF.

The sample holds a few counts of this clonotype. The gene calls are TRBV29-1 and TRBJ1-1, with D hard to call. The length of the CDR3 is 13 residues. V gave up 3 bases and J gave up 8 bases, with 16 bases separating them. Looked up from germline, CDR1 is SQVTM and CDR2 is ANQGSEA. CDR3 DNA sequence: TGCAGCGTTGAGGAAGGTTCGGGTCAGGAAGCTTTCTTT. As protein: CSVEEGSGQEAFF.

The rearrangement joins TRBV13 to TRBJ2-1; 8 nucleotides line up with TRBD1. The germline CDR1 and CDR2 sequences are PRHDT and FYEKMQ (reference sequence). The J segment lost 8 bases and the V segment lost 7 bases, leaving 10 bases of the junction unmatched. The CDR3 totals 14 residues. CDR3 amino acids: CASIPLDRGDEQFF. CDR3 sequence (DNA): TGTGCCAGCATCCCCTTAGACAGGGGCGATGAGCAGTTCTTC.

The CDR3 DNA is TGTGCCAGCAGCCCCGGGGTAGCCAATGAGCAGTTCTTC. This encodes CASSPGVANEQFF. This rearrangement joins TRBV12-3 or TRBV12-4 to TRBJ2-1; D might be TRBD2 (5 bases). The CDR3 covers 13 residues. The ends were cut back, 6 bases at V and 6 bases at J, with 12 bases in the middle.

This chain joins TRBV29-1 and TRBJ2-6; D ambiguous. Germline CDR1 and CDR2: SQVTM and ANQGSEA. The CDR3 is made up of 17 amino acids. V was pared by 0 bases and J by 4 bases, with 16 bases between. The CDR3 sequence is CSVEDASPGAGANVLTF. The CDR3 nucleotides are TGCAGCGTTGAAGATGCATCCCCCGGTGCGGGGGCCAACGTCCTGACTTTC.

This clonotype was seen a few times. The chain carries TRBV12-3 or TRBV12-4 and TRBJ2-3; D perhaps matches TRBD2 (5 bases). The CDR3 covers 14 residues. V lost 6 bases and J 6 bases, leaving 16 bases between the germline ends. Here the CDR3 reads CASSPSSNADTQYF. Here the CDR3 DNA reads TGTGCCAGCAGCCCTAGCTCGAATGCGGATACGCAGTATTTT.

J is TRBJ2-1 and V is TRBV14; 7 bases match TRBD2. With 2 bases clipped from V and 2 bases from J, the junction kept 9 bases outside the gene matches. The CDR3 covers 17 residues. Germline V gene lookup returns CDR1 SGHDN and CDR2 FVKESK. The CDR3, as DNA: TGTGCCAGCAGCCAACCCCTCGGGGGGAGCGCCTACAATGAGCAGTTCTTC. It specifies CASSQPLGGSAYNEQFF.

The rearrangement uses TRBV14 and TRBJ2-1; 12 positions agree with TRBD2. CDR3 size: 20 residues. Germline-derived CDR1 and CDR2 are SGHDN and FVKESK. V was clipped by 0 bases and J by 6 bases; unmatched bases: 15. Here the CDR3 DNA reads TGTGCCAGCAGCCAAGATCACACTAGCGGGGGGTACTTGTCGATCAATGAGCAGTTCTTC. This gives the protein CASSQDHTSGGYLSINEQFF.

This rearrangement joins TRBV27 to TRBJ1-1; no reliable D call. Trimming left V 2 bases short and J 0 bases short, with 4 bases between. Looked up from germline, CDR1 is MNHEY and CDR2 is SMNVEV (reference sequence). CDR3 length equals 13 residues. Written as DNA, the CDR3 is TGTGCCAGCAGTTTAATGTTGAACACTGAAGCTTTCTTT. Its translation is CASSLMLNTEAFF.

The chain couples TRBV27 to TRBJ2-5; 8 nucleotides align to TRBD1. Germline V gives CDR1 MNHEY, CDR2 SMNVEV (reference sequence). V lost 5 bases to trimming and J lost 5 bases; unmatched junction nucleotides: 22. This CDR3 spans 19 amino acids. CDR3 loop: CASSTTLESGTGLPETQYF. The CDR3 DNA is TGTGCCAGCAGTACAACTCTCGAATCCGGGACAGGCCTACCGGAGACCCAGTACTTC.

This clonotype has just a few counts. The chain carries TRBV29-1 and TRBJ2-1; 10 nucleotides match TRBD1. Trimming at V came to 0 bases and at J to 10 bases, leaving 15 bases not matched to a gene. The CDR3 contains 17 residues. Germline V gives CDR1 SQVTM, CDR2 ANQGSEA. The CDR3 coding sequence is TGCAGCGTTGAAGATGGTTCAGGACAGGGGGTTTCGTTCGAGCAGTTCTTC. Amino acid sequence: CSVEDGSGQGVSFEQFF.

The V gene is TRBV27, the J gene TRBJ2-3, with 12 bases matching TRBD2. CDR3 size: 19 residues. Germline values: CDR1 MNHEY, CDR2 SMNVEV (reference sequence). V was clipped by 5 bases and J by 0 bases; unmatched bases: 12. The CDR3 region has the DNA TGTGCCAGCAGTCCCATTGGGCTAGCGGGGGGGCTGAGCACAGATACGCAGTATTTT. Protein product: CASSPIGLAGGLSTDTQYF.

The chain combines TRBV20-1 with TRBJ1-5; TRBD1 matches 8 bases. The CDR3 runs 14 residues. J gave up 10 bases and V 1 base, and 9 bases lay outside the gene matches. From germline, CDR1 is DFQATT and CDR2 SNEGSKA (reference sequence). Here the CDR3 reads CSARARTGMEPQHF. The CDR3 coding sequence is TGCAGTGCTAGAGCCCGGACAGGGATGGAACCCCAGCATTTT.

This clonotype was counted between two and nine times. The genes are TRBV11-2 and TRBJ1-1; no clear D. Per germline, CDR1 SGHAT and CDR2 FQNNGV. With 5 bases removed from V and 0 bases from J, the gap between germline ends came to 16 bases. CDR3 size: 16 residues. This CDR3 reads CASSPWKGPMNTEAFF. In nucleotides, the CDR3 is TGTGCCAGCAGCCCATGGAAGGGCCCGATGAACACTGAAGCTTTCTTT.